This T cell receptor (beta chain) came from a study of shared clonotypes between healthy human individuals. TCRdb's table, derived via immunoSEQ multiplex PCR, lists solely in-frame clones and lacks some. The table lists some 2,500,000 clones, over 85% of them singletons, with roughly 0.36% in the top ten. The ends were cut back, 6 bases at V and 3 bases at J, with 14 bases in the middle. CDR1 MNHEY and CDR2 SMNVEV come from the germline V gene (reference sequence). The CDR3 is made up of 14 amino acids. Material: naive CD4+ T cells from PBMCs. Subset: CD45RA+ positively selected. This clonotype originated in a man aged 18 to 30 in good health. Some clones in this sample may be carry-over from other donors' samples. The chain carries TRBV27 and TRBJ1-2; D not resolved. In DNA, the CDR3 is TGTGCCAGCAGCCCCCCATTGGGGTACTATGGCTACACCTTC. Its translation: CASSPPLGYYGYTF.